A single sample gave rise to the 17 T cell receptor beta chains below, sequenced in a study of CD8 T cells in Susac syndrome. With random hexamers, reverse transcription was performed on roughly 0.5 to 1 ug of RNA. TCRdb re-analysed the immunoSEQ multiplex PCR reads in MiXCR, keeping a single row per CDR3 protein. The data contain around 200,000 distinct CDR3 sequences, almost 96% of them singletons. The specimen sequenced was CD4+ T cells from PBMCs. These receptors came from a human donor with multiple sclerosis.

This clonotype has a single count. The CDR3 sequence is CASSASGQPQHF. The DNA of the CDR3 is TGTGCCAGCAGCGCATCGGGTCAGCCCCAGCATTTT. This rearrangement joins TRBV3-1 to TRBJ1-5; D unresolved. V dropped 5 bases and J dropped 6 bases, with 8 bases sitting between them. Germline V gene sequence: CDR1 LGHDT, CDR2 YNNKEL (reference sequence). The CDR3 is made up of 12 amino acids.

The rearrangement uses TRBV5-4 and TRBJ2-1; TRBD2 matches 8 bases. The CDR3 sequence is 15 residues long. Germline CDR1 reads SGHNT; CDR2 reads YYREEE (reference sequence). With 0 bases clipped from V and 2 bases from J, the junction kept 1 base outside the gene matches. Here the CDR3 DNA reads TGTGCCAGCAGCTTGGGTAGCGGGACCTACAATGAGCAGTTCTTC. It translates to CASSLGSGTYNEQFF.

J is TRBJ1-1 and V is TRBV15; 7 bases match TRBD1. Germline CDR1 reads LNHNV; CDR2 reads YYDKDF (reference sequence). The CDR3 totals 14 residues. Unmatched junction bases numbered 8, after V lost 0 bases and J lost 10 bases. In DNA form, the CDR3 reads TGTGCCACCAGCAGAGAATTCAGACAGGGTAGAGCTTTCTTT. Translating gives CATSREFRQGRAFF.

This chain uses TRBV3-1 with TRBJ2-7, with no clear D. V was pared by 0 bases and J by 3 bases, with 12 bases between. From germline, CDR1 is LGHDT and CDR2 YNNKEL (reference sequence). This CDR3 is built from 15 residues. CDR3 loop: CASSQDAGPNYEQYF. CDR3 nucleotide sequence: TGTGCCAGCAGCCAAGATGCCGGGCCGAACTACGAGCAGTACTTC.

The chain uses TRBV7-6 and TRBJ2-7; D is uncertain. The V gene's germline CDR1 is SGHVS and CDR2 FNYEAQ. Deletions cut 1 base from V and 6 bases from J, with 7 bases between. The CDR3 totals 12 residues. The CDR3 sequence: CASSLDGSEQYF. The CDR3 nucleotides are TGTGCCAGCAGCTTAGACGGTTCCGAGCAGTACTTC.

The gene calls are TRBV3-1 and TRBJ2-2; tentative D call: TRBD1 (6 bases). V dropped 3 bases and J dropped 7 bases, with 12 bases sitting between them. The CDR3 totals 14 residues. Germline loops: CDR1 LGHDT, CDR2 YNNKEL (reference sequence). CDR3: CASSQNRVGGELFF. CDR3 in DNA: TGTGCCAGCAGCCAGAACAGGGTCGGCGGGGAGCTGTTTTTT. Combining the CDR3 with reference TRBV3-1 and TRBJ2-2 gives the whole variable domain DTAVSQTPKYLVTQMGNDKSIKCEQNLGHDTMYWYKQDSKKFLKIMFSYNNKELIINETVPNRFSPKSPDKAHLNLHINSLELGDSAVYFCASSQNRVGGELFFGEGSRLTVL.

The chain couples TRBV29-1 to TRBJ2-5, with a weak D call TRBD1 (6 bases). Trimming pared 5 bases from V and 5 bases from J, leaving 18 bases between. This CDR3 spans 14 amino acids. Germline CDR1 reads SQVTM; CDR2 reads ANQGSEA. CDR3 amino acids: CSVSAGLRGETQYF. The CDR3 nucleotides are TGCAGCGTTTCGGCAGGCCTGAGGGGGGAGACCCAGTACTTC.

The chain joins TRBV12-3 or TRBV12-4 to TRBJ2-2; D is unclear. The CDR3 has 14 residues. Trimming stripped 3 bases from V and 6 bases from J, with 11 bases between. CDR3 bases: TGTGCCAGCAGTTTTTTGGGGATGGCCGGGGAGCTGTTTTTT. This translates into CASSFLGMAGELFF.

This chain links TRBV29-1 with TRBJ2-5, with D possibly matching TRBD1 (5 bases). The CDR3 consists of 14 residues. The V gene's germline CDR1 is SQVTM and CDR2 ANQGSEA. V gave up 3 bases and J gave up 9 bases, with 20 bases separating them. The CDR3 region has the DNA TGCAGCGTTGATGGATCGCAGGGAAAGGTAGCCCAGTACTTC. It encodes CSVDGSQGKVAQYF.

The rearrangement links TRBV28 to TRBJ1-2; no reliable D call. The V and J ends lost 1 base and 8 bases respectively, with 8 bases between them. The CDR3 consists of 12 residues. Germline CDR1 MDHEN, CDR2 SYDVKM. The CDR3, as DNA: TGTGCCAGCAGTTTATCCCTCGGCGGCTACACCTTC. Amino acid sequence: CASSLSLGGYTF.

The rearrangement joins TRBV29-1 to TRBJ2-1; D may be TRBD2 (6 bases). The CDR3 loop spans 15 amino acids. CDR1 is SQVTM, CDR2 ANQGSEA, per germline. Trimming pared 3 bases from V and 1 base from J, leaving 13 bases between. CDR3 in amino acids: CSVDPRRASYNEQFF. The DNA of the CDR3 is TGCAGCGTTGACCCGCGGAGGGCGTCCTACAATGAGCAGTTCTTC.

The chain recombines TRBV15 with TRBJ1-2; D call uncertain. CDR1 LNHNV and CDR2 YYDKDF come from the germline V gene (reference sequence). The CDR3 runs to 12 residues. V lost 0 bases, J lost 8 bases, and 7 bases lay in between. The CDR3 nucleotides read TGTGCCACCAGCAGAGATAGAGGCGGCTACACCTTC. It codes for CATSRDRGGYTF.

The chain carries TRBV2 and TRBJ1-2; D ambiguous. The CDR3 covers 14 residues. Trimming took 3 bases from V and 1 from J, leaving 9 bases between them. Germline V gene sequence: CDR1 SNHLY, CDR2 FYNNEI. The DNA of the CDR3 is TGTGCCAGCAGTGATCGAATGGGTAACTATGGCTACACCTTC. It yields the protein CASSDRMGNYGYTF.

This clonotype showed up just once. This sequence joins TRBV3-1 and TRBJ2-5; 11 bases fit TRBD2. Losses at the gene ends were 1 base for V and 5 bases for J; bases not matched to a gene: 6. CDR1 and CDR2 (germline): LGHDT, YNNKEL (reference sequence). The CDR3 runs to 16 residues. The CDR3 region is CASSQGLTSGEETQYF. Here the CDR3 DNA reads TGTGCCAGCAGCCAAGGGCTGACTAGCGGGGAGGAGACCCAGTACTTC.

The chain joins TRBV6-1 to TRBJ1-4; unclear D gene. Trimming cost V 5 bases and J 7 bases, with 23 bases left between them. The V gene's germline CDR1 is MNHNS and CDR2 SASEGT. This CDR3 region has 17 residues. The CDR3 spells CASSPSSNVALSEKLFF. CDR3 coding DNA: TGTGCCAGCAGTCCTTCCTCAAATGTGGCCCTTAGTGAAAAACTGTTTTTT.

The V gene is TRBV30, the J gene TRBJ1-2, with D possibly TRBD1 on 6 matching bases. V lost 0 bases, J lost 4 bases, and 9 bases lay in between. The CDR3 is 13 residues long. In germline, CDR1 is GTSNPN, CDR2 SVGIG (reference sequence). CDR3 sequence reads: CAWSVRGVYGYTF. The CDR3 region has the DNA TGTGCCTGGAGTGTCAGGGGTGTCTATGGCTACACCTTC.

The chain recombines TRBV2 with TRBJ2-5; 7 nucleotides match TRBD2. The germline V gene encodes CDR1 SNHLY and CDR2 FYNNEI. This CDR3 region has 14 residues. Unmatched junction bases numbered 11, after V lost 8 bases and J lost 5 bases. The CDR3, as DNA: TGTGCCAGCGAACTAGCGATGGGGAGGGAGACCCAGTACTTC. Translated, it gives CASELAMGRETQYF.